These T cell receptor beta chains were read from a single sample in a study of T cell changes during pregnancy in multiple sclerosis. Clones were sequenced by immunoSEQ multiplex PCR, and TCRdb holds only the in-frame ones, with some missing. The profile shows some 57,000 clones, about 90% of them singletons. The material sequenced was CD4+ T cells from peripheral blood mononuclear cells, taken in the first trimester of pregnancy. These TCRs come from a female donor with multiple sclerosis, enrolled in a pregnancy study. Both conserved end residues are trimmed from each CDR3.

CDR3: ASSLAGESYGYT; V: TRBV5-5
CDR3: ASKDRGNTEAF; V: TRBV9
CDR3: ASSSRLGDPNLTDTQY; V: TRBV5-4
CDR3: ASSPLPGAEQY; V: TRBV18
CDR3: ASSRNYGYT; V: TRBV2
CDR3: ASSRGTASPLH; V: TRBV5-6
CDR3: ASRGTGKNQPQH; V: TRBV6-5
CDR3: ASGGDINQPQH; V: TRBV12-5
CDR3: ASSLGSVGGTETQY; V: TRBV5-8
CDR3: ASSESGFRVSPLH; V: TRBV6-1
CDR3: ASSVPGGANVLT; V: TRBV9
CDR3: ASSLTGNTNYGYT; V: TRBV25-1
CDR3: ASSSPNSGTGGQETQY; V: TRBV5-4
CDR3: ASSTPGQGWKQY; V: TRBV19
CDR3: ASSPEAGGPYNEQF; V: TRBV4-3
CDR3: ASSYSKLAQVTQY; V: TRBV6-5
CDR3: ASSVAGGETQY; V: TRBV25-1
CDR3: ASSPLNWGRSNQPQH; V: TRBV2
CDR3: ASSSRRLAGGHTDTQY; V: TRBV7-9
CDR3: ASSLAGTSGGLIAKNIQY; V: TRBV7-8
CDR3: ASRTGGSYNEQF; V: TRBV7-2
CDR3: ASSQDRLAGAYYGYT; V: TRBV4-3
CDR3: ASSLNSLNTEAF; V: TRBV7-3
CDR3: ASSLGEYGYT; V: TRBV7-9
CDR3: ASSFGTANYGYT; V: TRBV7-9
CDR3: ASSGRVYNSPLH; V: TRBV7-9
CDR3: ASSYDRTGAYEQY; V: TRBV6-6
CDR3: ATHGQVSSGANVLT; V: TRBV19
CDR3: ASSKAPLGRGPYEQY; V: TRBV21-1
CDR3: ASSLALGFGGHNEQF; V: TRBV7-2
CDR3: ASSRQNGQGGSPLH; V: TRBV2
CDR3: ASSEGGGAEETQY; V: TRBV6-1
CDR3: ATRGRGQGNQPQH; V: TRBV15
CDR3: ASSSAGQETQY; V: TRBV7-2
CDR3: ASSRGQFLSEQY; V: TRBV9
CDR3: ASSKGQLNTEAF; V: TRBV9
CDR3: ATSVSSGASYEQY; V: TRBV7-2
CDR3: ASSLVLAGLN; V: TRBV5-8
CDR3: ASRVQGPQETQY; V: TRBV7-9
CDR3: ASSTKRTGATYNEQF; V: TRBV11-1
CDR3: ASSVEPAGGNFGNTIY; V: TRBV9
CDR3: ASSFWTLADQPQH; V: TRBV5-6
CDR3: ASSFRVVTVINQPQH; V: TRBV5-5
CDR3: AWRAAGSGTQY; V: TRBV30
CDR3: ASSLELAYEQF; V: TRBV5-4
CDR3: ASSLIAGDNEQF; V: TRBV5-1
CDR3: ATSRGDSSYEQY; V: TRBV15
CDR3: AISAVGGQGGREQY; V: TRBV10-3
CDR3: ASSLTDRGPQY; V: TRBV7-7
CDR3: ASSRSGTEETQY; V: TRBV4-1
CDR3: AWSKGTGYTEAF; V: TRBV30
CDR3: ASSYAGGRWTQY; V: TRBV6-5
CDR3: ASSEGSAGNQPQH; V: TRBV7-6
CDR3: ASSYGTTYEQY; V: TRBV6-5
CDR3: ASSPDRALYNEQF; V: TRBV27
CDR3: ASSRQGNTEAF; V: TRBV5-5
CDR3: ASSYSGGGQYEQY; V: TRBV6-5